One sample yielded the 7 T cell receptor beta chains listed below, sequenced in a study of glioma-infiltrating T cells. TCR alpha and beta CDR3 regions were amplified from RNA using iRepertoire nested multiplex PCR. TCRdb analysed the multiplex PCR reads with MiXCR anew, one entry per CDR3 protein. Here the sample spans some 190,000 distinct CDR3 sequences, approximately 30% being singletons. Material: glioma tissue, nonneoplastic brain tissue, or PBMCs (not recorded which). The receptors were sampled from a human donor with low-grade glioma or glioblastoma, undergoing nonglioma brain surgery, or in good health (not recorded which).

The rearrangement joins TRBV5-1 to TRBJ1-4; TRBD1 matches at 10 bases. CDR1 is SGHRS, CDR2 YFSETQ, per germline. CDR3 length equals 14 residues. V trimming: 4 bases; J trimming: 8 bases; junction bases outside the gene matches: 5. CDR3 amino acids: CASSRDRGKEKLFF. CDR3 DNA: TGCGCCAGCAGCCGGGACAGGGGCAAAGAAAAACTGTTTTTT.

This clonotype was seen repeatedly, ten times or more. An end of the junction differs from the germline gene, which may be a read error. V is TRBV6-1 and J is TRBJ2-1, with TRBD2 matching 11 bases. Germline V gene data show CDR1 as MNHNS and CDR2 as SASEGT. The CDR3 is 15 residues long. The CDR3 region is CAGSELAGDYNEQFF. The CDR3 nucleotides read TGTGCCGGCAGTGAACTAGCGGGGGACTACAATGAGCAGTTCTTC.

This chain uses TRBV25-1 with TRBJ1-1; D is unclear. The germline V gene has CDR1 MGHDK and CDR2 SYGVNS. The CDR3 spans 15 residues. The V end lost 2 bases, the J end lost 5 bases, and 15 bases lay between the germline ends. The CDR3 DNA sequence: TGTGCCAGCAGTGAAGACGACCCACGAAAAACTGAAGCTTTCTTT. Protein: CASSEDDPRKTEAFF.

In the case of this clonotype: Sequence at one end of the junction differs from germline and may be a read error. Here the CDR3 DNA reads TGTGCAAGCAGCTTAACCCAAGAGACCCAGTTCTTC. This sequence encodes CASSLTQETQFF. The chain recombines TRBV7-6 with TRBJ2-1; D is unresolved. Per germline, CDR1 SGHVS and CDR2 FNYEAQ. The CDR3 is 12 residues long.

A single count supports this clonotype. One end of the junction varies from germline; a read error may be responsible. This chain joins TRBV7-2 and TRBJ2-7; D unclear. CDR3 length: 14 residues. CDR1 and CDR2 (germline): SGHTA, FQGNSA. The chain's CDR3 is CDSSLKVGFLEQYF. CDR3 coding DNA: TGTGACAGCAGCTTAAAAGTGGGGTTTCTGGAGCAGTACTTC.

V and J are TRBV6-5 and TRBJ2-7; 10 bases fit TRBD2. V was clipped by 5 bases and J by 7 bases; unmatched bases: 11. Germline CDR1 is MNHEY and CDR2 is SVGAGI. This CDR3 spans 15 amino acids. Here the CDR3 reads CASSEGPSGRNEQYF. The CDR3 nucleotides are TGTGCCAGCAGTGAAGGGCCTAGCGGGAGAAATGAGCAGTACTTC.

Of note for this clonotype: One end of the junction is discordant with germline, which a read error may explain. The chain couples TRBV27 to TRBJ2-7; TRBD1 agrees at 8 bases. CDR1 is MNHEY and CDR2 is SMNVEV in the germline V gene (reference sequence). The CDR3 is 14 residues long. The CDR3 region is CSSIFGQGDYDHYF. CDR3 in DNA: TGTTCCAGCATTTTCGGACAGGGAGACTACGATCATTACTTC.